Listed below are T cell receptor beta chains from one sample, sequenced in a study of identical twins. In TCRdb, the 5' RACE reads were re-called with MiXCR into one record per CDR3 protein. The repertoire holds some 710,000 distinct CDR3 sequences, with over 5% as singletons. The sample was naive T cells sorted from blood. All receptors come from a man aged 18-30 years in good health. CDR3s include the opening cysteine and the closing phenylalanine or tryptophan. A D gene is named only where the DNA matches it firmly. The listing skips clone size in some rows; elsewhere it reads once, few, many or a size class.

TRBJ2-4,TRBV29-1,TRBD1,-,TGCAGCGCCCGACAGGGGGCCGGCATTCAGTACTTC,CSARQGAGIQYF
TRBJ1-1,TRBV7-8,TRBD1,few,TGTGCCAGCAGCCATTCTCCCGGGACAGGGGCCACTGAAGCTTTCTTT,CASSHSPGTGATEAFF
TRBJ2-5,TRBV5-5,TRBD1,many,TGTGCCAGCAGTCGCGGGACAGGCAATGGGGAGACCCAGTACTTC,CASSRGTGNGETQYF
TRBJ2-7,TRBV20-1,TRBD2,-,TGCAGTGTATCTGCGGGAGTAAGAGAGCAGTACTTC,CSVSAGVREQYF
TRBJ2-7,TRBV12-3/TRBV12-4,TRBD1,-,TGTGCCAGCAGTTCTACAGGGGTGATGCACGAGCAGTACTTC,CASSSTGVMHEQYF
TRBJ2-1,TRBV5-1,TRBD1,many,TGCGCCAGCAGCGCGGGACAGGGGCTATACAATGAGCAGTTCTTC,CASSAGQGLYNEQFF
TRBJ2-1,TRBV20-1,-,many,TGCAGTGCTCCCGGGAAGGCCTACAATGAGCAGTTCTTC,CSAPGKAYNEQFF
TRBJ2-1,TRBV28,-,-,TGTGCCAGCAGTATATACTCAGGGAGTGAGCAGTTCTTC,CASSIYSGSEQFF
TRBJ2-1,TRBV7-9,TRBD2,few,TGTGCCAGCAGCTCGAAGGTGTCCCTAGCGGATAATGAGCAGTTCTTC,CASSSKVSLADNEQFF
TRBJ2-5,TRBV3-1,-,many,TGCGCCAGCAGCCAAGGATCGGGACGGGAGACCCAGTACTTC,CASSQGSGRETQYF
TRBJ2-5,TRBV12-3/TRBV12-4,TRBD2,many,TGTGCCAGCGGCGATCGAGCGGGAGGTCAAGAGACCCAGTACTTC,CASGDRAGGQETQYF
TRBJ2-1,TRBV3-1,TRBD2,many,TGTGCCAGCAGCCAGTGGGTAGCGGGGTTTGCGAATGAGCAGTTCTTC,CASSQWVAGFANEQFF
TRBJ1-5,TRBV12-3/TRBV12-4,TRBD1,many,TGTGCCAGCAGTTTGGGACAGGCGGGTGAGCCCCAGCATTTT,CASSLGQAGEPQHF
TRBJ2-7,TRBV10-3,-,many,TGTGCACACTCGGGTACCGGGGAGTACGAGCAGTACTTC,CAHSGTGEYEQYF
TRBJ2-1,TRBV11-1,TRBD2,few,TGTGCCAGCAGCTTAGCGCGGACGGGAGGGCCCATTCACCGCTACAATGAGCAGTTCTTC,CASSLARTGGPIHRYNEQFF
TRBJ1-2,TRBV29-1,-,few,TGCAGCGTACTTCAAAGGGACACGTACTATGGCTACACCTTC,CSVLQRDTYYGYTF
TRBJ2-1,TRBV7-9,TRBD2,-,TGTGCCAGCCCCCTAGCGGGAGGTAGGAATGAGCAGTTCTTC,CASPLAGGRNEQFF
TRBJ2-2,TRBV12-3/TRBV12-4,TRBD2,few,TGTGCCAGCAGTAACGGGGGGGTCGGGGAGCTGTTTTTT,CASSNGGVGELFF
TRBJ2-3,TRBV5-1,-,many,TGTGCCAGCAGCTTAGTAGATACGCAGTATTTT,CASSLVDTQYF
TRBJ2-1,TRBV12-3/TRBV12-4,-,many,TGTGCCCTAGGGGAGGGCCGGGGGCCTACTTTCTTC,CALGEGRGPTFF
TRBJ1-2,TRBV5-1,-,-,TGCGCCAGCAGCTTGGCCACCCGACCGGGGGGCTACACCTTC,CASSLATRPGGYTF
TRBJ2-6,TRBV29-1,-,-,TGCAGCGTCCCCGACGGGGCCAACGTCCTGACTTTC,CSVPDGANVLTF
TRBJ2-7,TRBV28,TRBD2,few,TGTGCCAGCAGTTCGTCCGGGCGGGGGACCTACGAGCAGTACTTC,CASSSSGRGTYEQYF
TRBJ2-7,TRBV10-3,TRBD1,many,TGTGCCACCGGGACAGGGGTTTACGAGCAGTACTTC,CATGTGVYEQYF
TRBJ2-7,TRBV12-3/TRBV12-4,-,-,TGTGCTACCGGGGAGGCGCTCGAGCAGTACTTC,CATGEALEQYF
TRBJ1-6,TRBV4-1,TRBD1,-,TGCGCCAGCAGCCAAGATGATTGGGACAGGGTGGGTAATTCACCCCTCCACTTT,CASSQDDWDRVGNSPLHF
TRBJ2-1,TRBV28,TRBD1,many,TGTGCCAGCAGTTTTTCCGGGACAGTTAACAATGAGCAGTTCTTC,CASSFSGTVNNEQFF
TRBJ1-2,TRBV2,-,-,TGTGCCAGCAGTGGTCGGAACCATCCTAACTATGGCTACACCTTC,CASSGRNHPNYGYTF
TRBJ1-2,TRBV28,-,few,TGTGCCAGCTACTTTGGGTCGTTAGGCTACACCTTC,CASYFGSLGYTF
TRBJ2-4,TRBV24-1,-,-,TGTGCCACCAGTGATCTACTAGAGAACATTCAGTACTTC,CATSDLLENIQYF
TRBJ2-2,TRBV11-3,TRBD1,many,TGTGCCAGCAGCCCATACCGGACAGGGACCGGGGAGCTGTTTTTT,CASSPYRTGTGELFF
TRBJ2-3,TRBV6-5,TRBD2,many,TGTGCCAGCGGGGCGGGAGAGGATACGCAGTATTTT,CASGAGEDTQYF
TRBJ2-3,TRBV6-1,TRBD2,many,TGTGCCAGCAGGGTGAATTACGGGAGGACAGATACGCAGTATTTT,CASRVNYGRTDTQYF
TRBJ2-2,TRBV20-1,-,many,TGCAGTGCTAGAGCGGATGAAGGCACCGGGGAGCTGTTTTTT,CSARADEGTGELFF
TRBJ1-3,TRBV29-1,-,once,TGCAGCGTTGAGTCACACTTCGGAAACACCATATATTTT,CSVESHFGNTIYF
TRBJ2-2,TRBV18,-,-,TGTGCCAGCTCACCAAAGTCGAACACCGGGGAGCTGTTTTTT,CASSPKSNTGELFF
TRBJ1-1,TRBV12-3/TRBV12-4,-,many,TGTGCCAGCAGCTCTACAGGGCGAACTGAAGCTTTCTTT,CASSSTGRTEAFF
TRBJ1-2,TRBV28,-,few,TGTGCCAGCAGGGCTGGAAATTCCTTTCTTCATGGCTACACCTTC,CASRAGNSFLHGYTF
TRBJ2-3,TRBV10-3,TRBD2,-,TGTGCCATCAGCCCCTCGCGGGAGGGGGACACAGATACGCAGTATTTT,CAISPSREGDTDTQYF
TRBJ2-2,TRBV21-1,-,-,TGTGCCAGCAGCAAAGGGCTAGCGGGAGGGCCGGACACCGGGGAGCTGTTTTTT,CASSKGLAGGPDTGELFF
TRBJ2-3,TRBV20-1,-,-,TGCAGTGCTAGAGATGTAGAGGAGGCCGGCCCAGATACGCAGTATTTT,CSARDVEEAGPDTQYF
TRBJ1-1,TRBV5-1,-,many,TGCGCCAGCAGCTTGGCCGGGATGAGCGGAGCTTTCTTT,CASSLAGMSGAFF
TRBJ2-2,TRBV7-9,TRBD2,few,TGTGCCAGCAGCTTCACTAGCGGGAGGGCCGGCGGGGAGCTGTTTTTT,CASSFTSGRAGGELFF
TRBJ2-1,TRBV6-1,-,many,TGTGCCAGCAGTGAAAAGTGGGCGAACAATGAGCAGTTCTTC,CASSEKWANNEQFF
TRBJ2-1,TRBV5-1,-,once,TGCGCCAGCATCTTGGATATCTACAATGAGCAGTTCTTC,CASILDIYNEQFF
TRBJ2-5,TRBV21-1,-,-,TGTGCCAGCAGCCGAGGCCCAGGGATCCAAGAGACCCAGTACTTC,CASSRGPGIQETQYF